This TCR beta chain appears in the sequencing data of a study of T cell changes during pregnancy in multiple sclerosis. Between the trimmed V and J ends, which lost 6 bases and 12 bases, there was a span of 17 bases. CDR1 MNHNY and CDR2 SVGAGI come from the germline V gene (reference sequence). The CDR3 runs to 12 residues. TCRdb's copy holds only in-frame clones and misses some; the assay was immunoSEQ multiplex PCR. The data hold 88,000 or so clones, with about 91% observed a single time. V usage is TRBV6-6 and J usage is TRBJ1-1, with D perhaps TRBD1 (5 bases). Sequenced here: peripheral blood, sampled before pregnancy. The TCR sequence derives from a female donor with multiple sclerosis, enrolled in a pregnancy study. Written as DNA, the CDR3 is TGTGCCAGCAGAGACCTGTTGGGGGGGACTTTCTTT. Translated: CASRDLLGGTFF.